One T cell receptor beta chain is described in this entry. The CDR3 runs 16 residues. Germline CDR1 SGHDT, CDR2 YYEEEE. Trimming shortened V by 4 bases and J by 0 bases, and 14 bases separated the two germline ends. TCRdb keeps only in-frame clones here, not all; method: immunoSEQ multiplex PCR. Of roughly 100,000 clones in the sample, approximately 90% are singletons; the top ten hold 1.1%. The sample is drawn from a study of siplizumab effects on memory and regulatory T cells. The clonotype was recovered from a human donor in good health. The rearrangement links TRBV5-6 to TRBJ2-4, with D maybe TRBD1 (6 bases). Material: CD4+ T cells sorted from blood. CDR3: CASSPEGVLAKNIQYF. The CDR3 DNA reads TGTGCCAGCAGCCCCGAGGGGGTTCTAGCCAAAAACATTCAGTACTTC.